This TCR beta chain derives from a study of T-cell memory formation after mild COVID-19. This CDR3 spans 13 amino acids. Per germline, CDR1 SQVTM and CDR2 ANQGSEA. V lost 5 bases, J lost 7 bases, and 11 bases stayed unmatched. TCR alpha and TCR beta cDNA libraries carrying sample barcodes and UMIs were produced by 5'RACE using constant-segment primers. TCRdb analysed the 5' RACE reads with MiXCR anew, one entry per CDR3 protein. Of approximately 40,000 distinct CDR3 sequences in the sample, 9.5% to 12% were seen once. This clonotype showed up many times. The sequenced sample consisted of PBMCs or a T cell subset sorted from them (not recorded which). This clonotype was sampled from a man between 18 and 29 years old who had mild COVID-19 (a few samples of this study predate the infection). Cell type and time point are not known. The genes are TRBV29-1 and TRBJ2-7; 7 bases are a match to TRBD1. CDR3 sequence reads: CSVNREGASEQYV. The CDR3 region has the DNA TGCAGCGTTAATAGAGAGGGGGCGAGTGAGCAGTACGTC.